The source of this TCR beta chain is a study of T cell changes during pregnancy in multiple sclerosis. Some clones are missing from TCRdb's copy, which holds only in-frame ones; the method was immunoSEQ multiplex PCR. The table records over 45,000 clones, approximately 92% of them present only once. CDR3 length: 13 amino acids. Germline CDR1 is SGHAT and CDR2 is FQNNGV. The V and J ends lost 4 bases and 7 bases respectively, with 11 bases between them. The sequencing used peripheral blood, collected in the third trimester of pregnancy. V is TRBV11-2 and J is TRBJ2-1, with D uncertain. The receptor comes from a female donor with multiple sclerosis, enrolled in a pregnancy study. This CDR3 reads CASSSLKLNEQFF. CDR3 bases: TGTGCCAGCAGCTCCCTCAAGCTAAATGAGCAGTTCTTC.